The T cell receptor (beta chain) under discussion was sequenced for a study of blood T cells in healthy people across ages. Through a sample-barcoded 5' primer and a J-beta primer mix, a second PCR was run for roughly 6 to 12 cycles. Using its own MiXCR run on the 5' RACE reads, TCRdb lists one record per CDR3 protein. The sample shows approximately 800,000 distinct CDR3 sequences, about a quarter of them seen only once. This CDR3 region has 16 residues. V lost 6 bases and J lost 3, with 19 bases in between. Germline CDR1 SEHNR, CDR2 FQNEAQ (reference sequence). The same sample was also studied in work on T cells of mothers and their children. As reported in that work: According to the study, all extracted RNA entered cDNA synthesis at roughly 1.5 ug per 15 ul.

The sequencing sample was made of blood. The V call is TRBV7-9, the J call TRBJ2-3; possible D gene TRBD2, 5 bases. The TCR originated in a boy aged 5-17 years in good health. CDR3 nucleotides: TGTGCCAGCAGTCAACAAAGCGGCGTGGGGACAGATACGCAGTATTTT. This gives the protein CASSQQSGVGTDTQYF.